The next 25 T cell receptor beta chains were all read from a single sample in a study of T cell changes during pregnancy in multiple sclerosis. Some clones are missing from TCRdb's copy, which holds only in-frame ones; the method was immunoSEQ multiplex PCR. This sample has roughly 30,000 clones, with more than 75% found just once. Specimen: CD8+ T cells from peripheral blood mononuclear cells, collected after pregnancy. The receptor set was obtained from a female donor with multiple sclerosis, enrolled in a pregnancy study.

The rearrangement uses TRBV6-6 and TRBJ1-1; D gene unclear. Trimming left V 8 bases short and J 0 bases short, with 13 bases between. This CDR3 comprises 14 residues. Germline loops: CDR1 MNHNY, CDR2 SVGAGI (reference sequence). CDR3: CASRPGEVNTEAFF. In DNA, the CDR3 is TGTGCCAGCCGTCCTGGGGAGGTGAACACTGAAGCTTTCTTT.

The chain recombines TRBV6-1 with TRBJ2-3, with 14 bases lining up with TRBD2. V gave up 4 bases and J gave up 6 bases; unmatched junction bases: 0. The CDR3 contains 14 residues. Germline CDR1 MNHNS, CDR2 SASEGT. The CDR3 reads CASSGLAGGDTQYF. In DNA form, the CDR3 reads TGTGCCAGCAGTGGACTAGCGGGGGGGGATACGCAGTATTTT.

CDR3 sequence reads: CASTLMYPRAAVYGYTF. The CDR3 DNA sequence: TGCGCCAGCACCCTGATGTACCCGCGGGCGGCGGTTTATGGCTACACCTTC. The chain employs TRBV10-1 and TRBJ1-2; D remains unclear. Looked up from germline, CDR1 is WNHNN and CDR2 is SYGVQD (reference sequence). The CDR3 totals 17 residues. The ends were cut back, 7 bases at V and 5 bases at J, with 26 bases in the middle.

The rearrangement uses TRBV10-1 and TRBJ2-3; 9 bases are shared with TRBD2. The V and J ends lost 0 bases and 0 bases, in that order; junction bases with no gene match: 10. CDR3 length: 19 amino acids. Per germline, CDR1 WNHNN and CDR2 SYGVQD (reference sequence). In DNA, the CDR3 is TGCGCCAGCAGTGAGTCGGGTCTAGCGGGGTTTACTAGCACAGATACGCAGTATTTT. It yields the protein CASSESGLAGFTSTDTQYF.

This chain links TRBV6-5 with TRBJ1-2, with a tentative D call TRBD1 (6 bases). The germline CDR1 and CDR2 sequences are MNHEY and SVGAGI. Trimming stripped 2 bases from V and 0 bases from J, with 13 bases between. This CDR3 has 16 amino acids. Here the CDR3 DNA reads TGTGCCAGCAGTTACCGGCCAGGGGCCTCTAACTATGGCTACACCTTC. Translation gives CASSYRPGASNYGYTF.

This chain links TRBV28 with TRBJ1-5; D gene uncertain. V was clipped by 7 bases and J by 5 bases, with 18 bases between them. The V gene's germline CDR1 is MDHEN and CDR2 SYDVKM. CDR3 length: 15 residues. CDR3 residues: CASTPPTPFDQPQHF. The CDR3 nucleotides read TGTGCCAGCACCCCCCCGACTCCGTTCGATCAGCCCCAGCATTTT.

V and J are TRBV10-3 and TRBJ1-2, with 12 positions matching TRBD1. The CDR3 length is 14 residues. Germline values: CDR1 ENHRY, CDR2 SYGVKD. Trimming took 7 bases from V and 6 from J; bases not matched to a gene: 6. Written as DNA, the CDR3 is TGTGCCATCACCGAGGGACAGGGGGCACATGGCTACACCTTC. Its protein product is CAITEGQGAHGYTF.

This sequence joins TRBV28 and TRBJ2-3; 10 bases align to TRBD1. This CDR3 has 15 amino acids. The J segment lost 5 bases and the V segment lost 11 bases, leaving 13 bases of the junction unmatched. The germline CDR1 and CDR2 sequences are MDHEN and SYDVKM. The CDR3 is CAVNRDRGHIDTQYF. Written as DNA, the CDR3 is TGTGCCGTAAACCGGGACAGGGGACACATAGATACGCAGTATTTT. Complete variable domain (other parts from reference TRBV28 and TRBJ2-3): DVKVTQSSRYLVKRTGEKVFLECVQDMDHENMFWYRQDPGLGLRLIYFSYDVKMKEKGDIPEGYSVSREKKERFSLILESASTNQTSMYLCAVNRDRGHIDTQYFGPGTRLTVL.

The chain carries TRBV29-1 and TRBJ2-7; TRBD2 might be the D (5 bases). Per the germline V gene, CDR1 is SQVTM and CDR2 is ANQGSEA. Trimming removed 6 bases at V and 5 bases at J, with 17 bases between. The CDR3 sequence is 13 residues long. CDR3 loop: CSVYPGNGDEQYF. CDR3 coding DNA: TGCAGCGTGTACCCGGGGAACGGGGACGAGCAGTACTTC.

The rearrangement links TRBV13 to TRBJ2-2; D is possibly TRBD1 (6 bases). The CDR3 spans 15 residues. CDR1 is PRHDT, CDR2 FYEKMQ, per germline (reference sequence). V lost 5 bases to trimming and J lost 3 bases, with 13 bases between them. The CDR3 reads CASSPDRLYTGELFF. The CDR3 DNA follows: TGTGCCAGCAGCCCCGACAGGCTCTACACCGGGGAGCTGTTTTTT. The variable domain in full, with the rest retrieved from reference TRBV13 and TRBJ2-2, is AAGVIQSPRHLIKEKRETATLKCYPIPRHDTVYWYQQGPGQDPQFLISFYEKMQSDKGSIPDRFSAQQFSDYHSELNMSSLELGDSALYFCASSPDRLYTGELFFGEGSRLTVL.

The chain carries TRBV13 and TRBJ2-2; 11 bases are shared with TRBD2. The CDR3 runs to 15 residues. The germline gives CDR1 PRHDT, CDR2 FYEKMQ (reference sequence). The V and J ends lost 5 bases and 7 bases, in that order; junction bases with no gene match: 6. The DNA of the CDR3 is TGTGCCAGCAGCGATAGCGGGGGGGCCGTCGGGGAGCTGTTTTTT. Residues: CASSDSGGAVGELFF.

CDR3 sequence: CASRSQDTEAFF. In DNA, the CDR3 is TGTGCCAGCAGGTCCCAGGATACTGAAGCTTTCTTT. V gene TRBV6-1 combines with J gene TRBJ1-1, with D unresolved. The CDR3 contains 12 residues. The V end lost 6 bases, the J end lost 5 bases, and 10 bases lay between the germline ends. The V gene's germline CDR1 is MNHNS and CDR2 SASEGT.

CDR3 in DNA: TGTGCCAGCAGTGTCCAGCGGGGGGGCCAGAACGAGCAGTACTTC. Translating it yields CASSVQRGGQNEQYF. The genes are TRBV6-1 and TRBJ2-7, with 10 bases aligning to TRBD2. CDR3 size: 15 residues. The junction had 8 bases not matched to a gene; V was cut back by 4 bases and J by 5 bases. CDR1 is MNHNS and CDR2 is SASEGT in the germline V gene.

The chain links TRBV5-4 to TRBJ1-1; D not certain. V shed 0 bases and J shed 7 bases, with 13 bases lying between them. The CDR3 is 14 residues long. CDR1 is SGHNT and CDR2 is YYREEE in the germline V gene (reference sequence). As DNA, the CDR3 is TGTGCCAGCAGCTTGGACGGGTCCCCTTTTGAAGCTTTCTTT. This translates into CASSLDGSPFEAFF.

The chain has TRBV6-4 and TRBJ2-3; the D gene is possibly TRBD2 (6 bases). Germline-derived CDR1 and CDR2 are MRHNA and SNTAGT. Trimming took 3 bases from V and 6 from J, leaving 16 bases between them. This CDR3 has 15 residues. This chain's CDR3 is CASSEGRSGVDTQYF. DNA for the CDR3: TGTGCCAGCAGTGAAGGGAGGTCCGGGGTTGATACGCAGTATTTT.

This chain links TRBV27 with TRBJ2-7, with 7 bases aligning to TRBD2. This CDR3 is built from 15 residues. Germline lookup yields CDR1 MNHEY and CDR2 SMNVEV (reference sequence). J was trimmed by 2 bases and V by 3 bases; bases with no gene match: 7. The CDR3, as DNA: TGTGCCAGCAGTTTTAGGCCAGGGAGGGCCTACGAGCAGTACTTC. Protein: CASSFRPGRAYEQYF.

This sequence joins TRBV19 and TRBJ2-3; D is perhaps TRBD1 (6 bases). CDR3 length equals 15 residues. The V gene lost 4 bases and the J gene lost 0 bases, with 11 bases spanning the gap. The germline V gene has CDR1 LNHDA and CDR2 SQIVND (reference sequence). The CDR3 sequence is CASSTLQGSTDTQYF. CDR3 sequence (DNA): TGTGCCAGTAGTACCCTCCAGGGGAGCACAGATACGCAGTATTTT. The variable domain in full, with the rest retrieved from reference TRBV19 and TRBJ2-3, is DGGITQSPKYLFRKEGQNVTLSCEQNLNHDAMYWYRQDPGQGLRLIYYSQIVNDFQKGDIAEGYSVSREKKESFPLTVTSAQKNPTAFYLCASSTLQGSTDTQYFGPGTRLTVL.

V and J are TRBV10-2 and TRBJ2-1; D may be TRBD2 (6 bases). Per the germline V gene, CDR1 is WSHSY and CDR2 is SAAADI. The CDR3 is 14 amino acids. The ends were cut back, 6 bases at V and 5 bases at J, with 14 bases in the middle. As DNA, the CDR3 is TGCGCCAGCAGCACCCGACTAGACCACAATGAGCAGTTCTTC. As protein: CASSTRLDHNEQFF.

The chain uses TRBV10-3 and TRBJ1-2; the match to TRBD1 covers 7 bases. The trim removed 6 bases at V and 0 bases at J, leaving 4 bases unmatched. CDR3 length equals 14 residues. The germline V gene has CDR1 ENHRY and CDR2 SYGVKD. The CDR3: CAIRRGQPNYGYTF. CDR3 DNA: TGTGCCATCAGGAGGGGACAGCCTAACTATGGCTACACCTTC.

The rearrangement links TRBV11-2 to TRBJ2-3; D gene ambiguous. CDR1 is SGHAT and CDR2 is FQNNGV in the germline V gene. The CDR3 has 12 residues. Trimming took off 5 bases at V and 0 bases at J, with 3 bases between the two ends. CDR3 amino acids: CASSPSTDTQYF. CDR3 nucleotides: TGTGCCAGCAGCCCAAGCACAGATACGCAGTATTTT. Combining the CDR3 with reference TRBV11-2 and TRBJ2-3 gives the whole variable domain EAGVAQSPRYKIIEKRQSVAFWCNPISGHATLYWYQQILGQGPKLLIQFQNNGVVDDSQLPKDRFSAERLKGVDSTLKIQPAKLEDSAVYLCASSPSTDTQYFGPGTRLTVL.

In DNA, the CDR3 is TGTGCCAGCAGCTTCGACAGGGGGATTGACACTGAAGCTTTCTTT. This codes for CASSFDRGIDTEAFF. This rearrangement joins TRBV7-2 to TRBJ1-1, with 9 positions matching TRBD1. CDR1 SGHTA and CDR2 FQGNSA come from the germline V gene. The J segment lost 3 bases and the V segment lost 3 bases, leaving 5 bases of the junction unmatched. The CDR3 is made up of 15 amino acids.

V gene TRBV5-6 combines with J gene TRBJ1-1, with D hard to call. The CDR3 runs to 13 residues. The V end lost 3 bases, the J end lost 0 bases, and 6 bases lay between the germline ends. Germline V gene sequence: CDR1 SGHDT, CDR2 YYEEEE. The chain's CDR3 is CASSSGLNTEAFF. In DNA, the CDR3 is TGTGCCAGCAGCTCAGGCCTGAACACTGAAGCTTTCTTT.

This chain uses TRBV9 with TRBJ2-1; 8 positions agree with TRBD1. The germline V gene has CDR1 SGDLS and CDR2 YYNGEE. Trimming took 3 bases from V and 5 from J; bases not matched to a gene: 7. The CDR3 has 15 residues. The CDR3 nucleotides are TGTGCCAGCAGCGGGGACAGGCCTCTTAACAATGAGCAGTTCTTC. This translates into CASSGDRPLNNEQFF.

This chain joins TRBV21-1 and TRBJ2-7; TRBD1, the D gene given by the table, was not confirmed from the DNA. TRBV21-1 is an annotated pseudogene. The CDR3 is made up of 16 amino acids. The CDR3 is CASSHFPDIILYEQYF. DNA of the CDR3: TGTGCCAGCAGCCACTTTCCGGACATAATTCTCTACGAGCAGTACTTC.

As regards this clone: The same CDR3 is also encoded by other DNA sequences in this sample. The genes are TRBV11-2 and TRBJ2-5; 8 nucleotides match TRBD2. The V and J ends lost 3 bases and 4 bases, in that order; junction bases with no gene match: 4. This CDR3 comprises 14 residues. CDR1 is SGHAT, CDR2 FQNNGV, per germline. CDR3 region: CASSFGGGRETQYF. DNA for the CDR3: TGTGCCAGCAGCTTTGGCGGGGGGAGAGAGACCCAGTACTTC.